Below, 24 T cell receptor beta chains from the same sample are listed, as sequenced in a study of shared clonotypes between healthy human individuals (dated by TCRdb to about 2020). The protocol used for the library was the immunoSEQ multiplex PCR assay. The clones in this table, taken by TCRdb from immuneACCESS, are in-frame only. Not every clone is retained; where verified, under half of the shortfall comes from an unresolved V gene, and the cause of the rest is unknown. The table for this sample lists hundreds of thousands of clones; around 73% of them were counted only once. The ten largest account for around 1.8% of the sample. Sequences were obtained from memory CD4+ T cells sorted from blood. The sample's cell subset or site label is to be understood as: CD45RA-negative fraction. The receptors here all came from a woman aged 25 to 39 in good health.

V and J are TRBV7-3 and TRBJ2-5, with D possibly being TRBD2 (5 bases). The germline V gene has CDR1 SGHTA and CDR2 FQGTGA. Trimming removed 3 bases at V and 4 bases at J, with 12 bases between. This CDR3 has 14 amino acids. As DNA, the CDR3 is TGTGCCAGCAGCTTCCAAGCGGACCTAGAGACCCAGTACTTC. Protein: CASSFQADLETQYF.

The rearrangement uses TRBV25-1 and TRBJ1-1, with no clear D. V lost 6 bases and J 2 bases, leaving 10 bases between the germline ends. The CDR3 is made up of 13 amino acids. Per germline, CDR1 MGHDK and CDR2 SYGVNS. As DNA, the CDR3 is TGTGCCAGCAGGAGGTCAGACAACACTGAAGCTTTCTTT. The encoded protein is CASRRSDNTEAFF.

This clone was seen a handful of times. The gene calls are TRBV4-2 and TRBJ2-5, with a tentative D call TRBD2 (5 bases). This CDR3 comprises 15 residues. From germline, CDR1 is LGHNA and CDR2 YNFKEQ. Trimming removed 1 base from V and 1 base from J, with 10 bases in between. CDR3 sequence: CASSQGGPGQETQYF. The CDR3 region has the DNA TGTGCCAGCAGCCAAGGCGGGCCGGGCCAAGAGACCCAGTACTTC.

The chain employs TRBV6-1 and TRBJ2-2; 8 bases agree with TRBD2. The CDR3 totals 14 residues. Per the germline V gene, CDR1 is MNHNS and CDR2 is SASEGT. V shed 7 bases and J 3 bases; nucleotides not matched to a gene: 4. The CDR3 bases are TGTGCCAGCAAACAAGCGGGAGACACCGGGGAGCTGTTTTTT. Its translation: CASKQAGDTGELFF.

The chain has TRBV28 and TRBJ2-4; unclear D gene. The CDR3 is 15 amino acids. Germline-derived CDR1 and CDR2 are MDHEN and SYDVKM. Trimming took off 3 bases at V and 0 bases at J, with 9 bases between the two ends. The CDR3 is CASSLGGGAKNIQYF. The DNA for the CDR3 is TGTGCCAGCAGTTTGGGTGGTGGAGCCAAAAACATTCAGTACTTC. Full variable domain (remainder filled in from reference TRBV28 and TRBJ2-4): DVKVTQSSRYLVKRTGEKVFLECVQDMDHENMFWYRQDPGLGLRLIYFSYDVKMKEKGDIPEGYSVSREKKERFSLILESASTNQTSMYLCASSLGGGAKNIQYFGAGTRLSVL.

This clone was seen only a few times. V usage is TRBV7-2 and J usage is TRBJ2-2; tentatively, D is TRBD2 (5 bases). Between the trimmed V and J ends, which lost 5 bases and 0 bases, there was a span of 10 bases. The CDR3 totals 15 residues. The germline gives CDR1 SGHTA, CDR2 FQGNSA. CDR3 nucleotide sequence: TGTGCCAGCAGCACACGGACTGCGAACACCGGGGAGCTGTTTTTT. Amino acid sequence: CASSTRTANTGELFF.

On this clone: Just one base apart from a much larger clone, this may be a read error. V and J are TRBV5-4 and TRBJ2-2; no clear D. The CDR3 extends over 14 amino acids. The V gene lost 2 bases and the J gene lost 0 bases, with 5 bases spanning the gap. Germline V lookup: CDR1 SGHNT, CDR2 YYREEE (reference sequence). The CDR3 nucleotides are TGTGCCAGCAGCTTCCAACCGAACACCGGGGAGCTGTTTTTT. This codes for CASSFQPNTGELFF.

This clone was detected only a few times. The rearrangement joins TRBV4-1 to TRBJ2-3, with 11 bases that match TRBD2. The CDR3 loop spans 18 amino acids. Losses at the gene ends were 5 bases for V and 1 base for J; bases not matched to a gene: 11. Germline CDR1 is MGHRA and CDR2 is YSYEKL. The CDR3 loop is CASSSRLAGILRTDTQYF. Here the CDR3 DNA reads TGCGCCAGCAGCTCTAGACTAGCGGGAATCCTCCGCACAGATACGCAGTATTTT.

J is TRBJ2-5 and V is TRBV29-1; D is unresolved. Germline CDR1 reads SQVTM; CDR2 reads ANQGSEA. V was clipped by 1 base and J by 2 bases, with 17 bases between them. The CDR3 runs 16 residues. This CDR3 is CSVEGPPKGDQETQYF. DNA for the CDR3: TGCAGCGTTGAAGGTCCTCCAAAGGGCGATCAAGAGACCCAGTACTTC.

This chain uses TRBV19 with TRBJ1-5; D uncertain. This CDR3 has 15 amino acids. Germline V gene sequence: CDR1 LNHDA, CDR2 SQIVND (reference sequence). V was pared by 1 base and J by 6 bases, with 13 bases between. The CDR3 nucleotides read TGTGCCAGTAGTATAGCCTCCCAGGCGGTTCAGCCCCAGCATTTT. Protein: CASSIASQAVQPQHF. The full variable domain, with the rest looked up from reference TRBV19 and TRBJ1-5, is DGGITQSPKYLFRKEGQNVTLSCEQNLNHDAMYWYRQDPGQGLRLIYYSQIVNDFQKGDIAEGYSVSREKKESFPLTVTSAQKNPTAFYLCASSIASQAVQPQHFGDGTRLSIL.

This chain uses TRBV19 with TRBJ1-5, with D unclear. The CDR3 contains 13 residues. Germline loops: CDR1 LNHDA, CDR2 SQIVND (reference sequence). V shed 3 bases and J shed 3 bases, with 6 bases lying between them. Here the CDR3 reads CASSILANQPQHF. The CDR3 DNA follows: TGTGCCAGTAGTATTCTCGCCAATCAGCCCCAGCATTTT.

V and J are TRBV6-5 and TRBJ1-5; TRBD1 matches 7 bases. From germline, CDR1 is MNHEY and CDR2 SVGAGI. Trimming cost V 10 bases and J 5 bases; bases outside gene matches: 5. The CDR3 contains 12 residues. In nucleotides, the CDR3 is TGTGCCACCCGACAGGGAGATCAGCCCCAGCATTTT. Amino acid sequence: CATRQGDQPQHF.

The J gene is TRBJ2-3, the V gene TRBV4-1; tentative D call: TRBD2 (6 bases). V was trimmed by 4 bases and J by 6 bases, leaving 11 bases between them. Germline CDR1 reads MGHRA; CDR2 reads YSYEKL. The CDR3 has 13 amino acids. The CDR3 DNA sequence: TGCGCCAGCAGCCCAGGGAGGTCGGATACGCAGTATTTT. It specifies CASSPGRSDTQYF.

The chain combines TRBV19 with TRBJ2-1, with 7 bases fitting TRBD2. The CDR3 is 13 residues long. Trimming cost V 4 bases and J 5 bases; bases outside gene matches: 2. The V gene's germline CDR1 is LNHDA and CDR2 SQIVND (reference sequence). DNA of the CDR3: TGTGCCAGTAGTACACGGGGGGACAATGAGCAGTTCTTC. Its translation is CASSTRGDNEQFF. The full variable domain, in which reference TRBV19 and TRBJ2-1 provide the parts outside the CDR3, is DGGITQSPKYLFRKEGQNVTLSCEQNLNHDAMYWYRQDPGQGLRLIYYSQIVNDFQKGDIAEGYSVSREKKESFPLTVTSAQKNPTAFYLCASSTRGDNEQFFGPGTRLTVL.

This clone was detected ten times or more. The genes are TRBV7-8 and TRBJ2-2; 8 positions match TRBD2. The V gene end was trimmed by 3 bases and the J gene end by 6 bases; junction bases not matched to a gene: 3. The germline CDR1 and CDR2 sequences are SGHVS and FQNEAQ. The length of the CDR3 is 14 residues. The CDR3 DNA is TGTGCCAGCAGCTTCCGGGAGGGCGCCGGGGAGCTGTTTTTT. It translates to CASSFREGAGELFF.

This clone was detected a few times. The identical CDR3 is also encoded by other nucleotide sequences in the sample. CDR3 in DNA: TGCGCCAGCAGCTTGGTGGGGCAGGGAACAGATACGCAGTATTTT. It specifies CASSLVGQGTDTQYF. The chain uses TRBV5-1 and TRBJ2-3, with D maybe TRBD1 (5 bases). The germline gives CDR1 SGHRS, CDR2 YFSETQ. V was trimmed by 0 bases and J by 3 bases, leaving 11 bases between them. This CDR3 contains 15 residues.

This clone turned up a few times. Other DNA sequences in this specimen translate into the identical CDR3. The chain employs TRBV7-2 and TRBJ2-7; tentatively, D is TRBD1 (5 bases). Trimming removed 2 bases at V and 3 bases at J, with 8 bases between. CDR1 and CDR2 from the germline V gene are SGHTA and FQGNSA. The CDR3 has 13 residues. The CDR3 reads CASSLIRDYEQYF. CDR3 bases: TGTGCCAGCAGCTTAATCAGGGACTACGAGCAGTACTTC.

The chain links TRBV30 to TRBJ2-7; 14 positions agree with TRBD2. The CDR3 extends over 12 amino acids. Trimming at V came to 7 bases and at J to 7 bases, leaving 3 bases not matched to a gene. The germline CDR1 and CDR2 sequences are GTSNPN and SVGIG (reference sequence). CDR3 sequence reads: CASTSGRGEQYF. The CDR3 DNA reads as TGTGCCTCGACTAGCGGGAGGGGAGAGCAGTACTTC.

The rearrangement uses TRBV6-4 and TRBJ2-2, with D perhaps TRBD1 (6 bases). The CDR3 contains 14 residues. Germline V gene data show CDR1 as MRHNA and CDR2 as SNTAGT. V was shortened by 4 bases and J by 2 bases, with 8 bases between the two germline ends. DNA of the CDR3: TGTGCCAGCAGTGGACAGGAAAACACCGGGGAGCTGTTTTTT. Amino acids: CASSGQENTGELFF.

The chain carries TRBV11-3 and TRBJ2-1; TRBD1 matches 9 bases. CDR1 and CDR2 from the germline V gene are SGHNT and YENEEA. The CDR3 is 16 amino acids. With V trimmed by 1 base and J by 7 bases, 8 bases remained unmatched. CDR3 nucleotide sequence: TGTGCCAGCAGCTTAGCCCCTTGGACAGGGGAGAATGAGCAGTTCTTC. Protein sequence: CASSLAPWTGENEQFF.

The chain employs TRBV4-2 and TRBJ2-1; 7 positions match TRBD2. This CDR3 is 18 amino acids long. Trimming removed 0 bases from V and 7 bases from J; junction bases left unmatched: 15. Germline lookup yields CDR1 LGHNA and CDR2 YNFKEQ. The CDR3 spells CASSQDWREPALGNEQFF. CDR3 in DNA: TGTGCCAGCAGCCAAGATTGGCGGGAGCCCGCTTTGGGTAATGAGCAGTTCTTC.

This clone turned up a few times. The sample has other DNA sequences that encode this CDR3 too. The genes are TRBV7-9 and TRBJ1-4; D may be TRBD1 (5 bases). This CDR3 comprises 14 residues. The ends were cut back, 1 base at V and 8 bases at J, with 11 bases in the middle. Per germline, CDR1 SEHNR and CDR2 FQNEAQ (reference sequence). The CDR3 DNA is TGTGCCAGCAGCTTAGGGCAGGGAAGGGAAAAACTGTTTTTT. Its protein product is CASSLGQGREKLFF.

V gene TRBV11-2 combines with J gene TRBJ1-2; 7 bases map to TRBD1. This CDR3 region has 14 residues. Trimming took 2 bases from V and 6 from J; bases not matched to a gene: 6. Germline loops: CDR1 SGHAT, CDR2 FQNNGV. The DNA of the CDR3 is TGTGCCAGCAGCTTACTACAGGGGTTCAATGGCTACACCTTC. This sequence encodes CASSLLQGFNGYTF.

This clone came up once. CDR3 DNA sequence: TGTGCCAGCAGGTCTCCAAGAGAAGAGACCCAGTACTTC. The encoded protein is CASRSPREETQYF. The chain combines TRBV7-9 with TRBJ2-5; D not certain. The CDR3 covers 13 residues. Between the trimmed V and J ends, which lost 6 bases and 3 bases, there was a span of 11 bases. Germline V gene data show CDR1 as SEHNR and CDR2 as FQNEAQ (reference sequence).